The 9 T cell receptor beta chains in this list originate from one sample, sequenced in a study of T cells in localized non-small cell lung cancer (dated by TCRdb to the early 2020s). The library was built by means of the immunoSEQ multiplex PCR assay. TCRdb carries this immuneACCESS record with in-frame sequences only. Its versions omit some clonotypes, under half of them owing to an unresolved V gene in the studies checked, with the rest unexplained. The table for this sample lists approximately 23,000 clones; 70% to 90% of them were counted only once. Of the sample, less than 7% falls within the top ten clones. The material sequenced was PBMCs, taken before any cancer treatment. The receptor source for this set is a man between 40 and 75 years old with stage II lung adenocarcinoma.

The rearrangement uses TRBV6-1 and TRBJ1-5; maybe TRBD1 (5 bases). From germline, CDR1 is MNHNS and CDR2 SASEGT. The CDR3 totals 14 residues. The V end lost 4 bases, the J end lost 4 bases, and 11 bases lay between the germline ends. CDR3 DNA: TGTGCCAGCAGTGCCGGGGGTTTGAATCAGCCCCAGCATTTT. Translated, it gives CASSAGGLNQPQHF.

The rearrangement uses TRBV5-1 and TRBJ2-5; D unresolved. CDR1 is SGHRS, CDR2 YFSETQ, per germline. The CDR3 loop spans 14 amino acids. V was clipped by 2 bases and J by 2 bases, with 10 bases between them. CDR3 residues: CASSLGTEQETQYF. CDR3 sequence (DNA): TGCGCCAGCAGCTTAGGAACGGAACAAGAGACCCAGTACTTC.

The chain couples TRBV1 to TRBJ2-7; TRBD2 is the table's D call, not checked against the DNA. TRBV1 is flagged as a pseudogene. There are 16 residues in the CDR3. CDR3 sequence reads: CTSSQDQGGLTYEQYF. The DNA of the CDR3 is TGCACCAGCAGCCAAGATCAAGGAGGGTTGACCTACGAGCAGTACTTC.

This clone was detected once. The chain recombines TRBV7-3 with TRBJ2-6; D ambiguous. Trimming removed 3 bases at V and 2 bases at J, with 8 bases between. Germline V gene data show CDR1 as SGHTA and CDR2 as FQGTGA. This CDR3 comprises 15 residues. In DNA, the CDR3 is TGTGCCAGCAGCTTCGCTACCGCTGGGGCCAACGTCCTGACTTTC. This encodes CASSFATAGANVLTF.

CDR3 DNA sequence: TGTGCCAGCAGCCAAGAGCTCTCTGGGGCCAACGTCCTGACTTTC. Protein: CASSQELSGANVLTF. The chain combines TRBV16 with TRBJ2-6; no definite D call. The CDR3 has 15 amino acids. The ends were cut back, 2 bases at V and 0 bases at J, with 5 bases in the middle. CDR1 KGHSY and CDR2 FQNENV come from the germline V gene. The full variable domain, completed using reference TRBV16 and TRBJ2-6, is GEEVAQTPKHLVRGEGQKAKLYCAPIKGHSYVFWYQQVLKNEFKFLISFQNENVFDETGMPKERFSAKCLPNSPCSLEIQATKLEDSAVYFCASSQELSGANVLTFGAGSRLTVL.

The CDR3 loop is CASSATGNTEAFF. CDR3 DNA sequence: TGTGCCAGCAGTGCGACAGGGAACACTGAAGCTTTCTTT. The chain recombines TRBV6-4 with TRBJ1-1, with D possibly TRBD1 on 6 matching bases. V shed 4 bases and J shed 1 base, with 7 bases lying between them. Germline V CDR1 and CDR2: MRHNA, SNTAGT. This CDR3 comprises 13 residues.

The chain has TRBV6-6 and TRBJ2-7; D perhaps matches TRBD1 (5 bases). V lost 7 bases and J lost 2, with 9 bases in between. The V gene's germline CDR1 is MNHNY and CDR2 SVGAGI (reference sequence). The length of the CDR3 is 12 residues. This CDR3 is CASNDRPYEQYF. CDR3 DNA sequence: TGTGCCAGCAACGACAGACCCTACGAGCAGTACTTC.

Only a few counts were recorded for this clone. The CDR3, as DNA: TGTGCCAGCTCATTGCCGGGGGTCCACTACGAGCAGTACTTC. Translated: CASSLPGVHYEQYF. The chain uses TRBV18 and TRBJ2-7, with a possible D match to TRBD2 (6 bases). Trimming removed 5 bases from V and 3 bases from J, with 14 bases in between. The CDR3 totals 14 residues. CDR1 and CDR2 from the germline V gene are KGHSH and LQKENI. The full variable domain, in which reference TRBV18 and TRBJ2-7 provide the parts outside the CDR3, is NAGVMQNPRHLVRRRGQEARLRCSPMKGHSHVYWYRQLPEEGLKFMVYLQKENIIDESGMPKERFSAEFPKEGPSILRIQQVVRGDSAAYFCASSLPGVHYEQYFGPGTRLTVT.

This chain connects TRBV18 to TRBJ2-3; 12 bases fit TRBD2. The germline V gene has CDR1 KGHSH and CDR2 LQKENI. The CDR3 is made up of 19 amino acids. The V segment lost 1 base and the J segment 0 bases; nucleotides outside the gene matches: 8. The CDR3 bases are TGTGCCAGCTCACCACTCGGGCTAGCGGGGGGGCGAAGCACAGATACGCAGTATTTT. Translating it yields CASSPLGLAGGRSTDTQYF.